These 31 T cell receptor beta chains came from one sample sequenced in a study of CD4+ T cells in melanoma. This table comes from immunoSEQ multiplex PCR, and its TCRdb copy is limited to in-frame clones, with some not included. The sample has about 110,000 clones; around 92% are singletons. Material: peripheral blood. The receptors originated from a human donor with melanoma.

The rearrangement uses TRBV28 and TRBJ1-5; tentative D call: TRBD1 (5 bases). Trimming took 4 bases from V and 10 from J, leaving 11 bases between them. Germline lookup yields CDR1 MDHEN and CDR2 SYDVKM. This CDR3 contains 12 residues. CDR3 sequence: CASSSLRGPQHF. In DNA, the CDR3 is TGTGCCAGCAGTTCCTTAAGGGGCCCCCAGCATTTT. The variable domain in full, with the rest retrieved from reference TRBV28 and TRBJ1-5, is DVKVTQSSRYLVKRTGEKVFLECVQDMDHENMFWYRQDPGLGLRLIYFSYDVKMKEKGDIPEGYSVSREKKERFSLILESASTNQTSMYLCASSSLRGPQHFGDGTRLSIL.

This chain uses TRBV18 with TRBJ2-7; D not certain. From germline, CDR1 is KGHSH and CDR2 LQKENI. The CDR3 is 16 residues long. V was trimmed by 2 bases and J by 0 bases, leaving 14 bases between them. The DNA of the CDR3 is TGTGCCAGCTCACCAAACAGTCTGGGAAACTCCTACGAGCAGTACTTC. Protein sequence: CASSPNSLGNSYEQYF. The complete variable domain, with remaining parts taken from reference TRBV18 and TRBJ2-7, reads NAGVMQNPRHLVRRRGQEARLRCSPMKGHSHVYWYRQLPEEGLKFMVYLQKENIIDESGMPKERFSAEFPKEGPSILRIQQVVRGDSAAYFCASSPNSLGNSYEQYFGPGTRLTVT.

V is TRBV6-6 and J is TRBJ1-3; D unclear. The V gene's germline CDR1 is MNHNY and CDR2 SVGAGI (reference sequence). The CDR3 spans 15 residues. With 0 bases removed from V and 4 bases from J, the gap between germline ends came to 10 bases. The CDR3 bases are TGTGCCAGCAGTTACTCGCCCGGAAGGGGAAACACCATATATTTT. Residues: CASSYSPGRGNTIYF.

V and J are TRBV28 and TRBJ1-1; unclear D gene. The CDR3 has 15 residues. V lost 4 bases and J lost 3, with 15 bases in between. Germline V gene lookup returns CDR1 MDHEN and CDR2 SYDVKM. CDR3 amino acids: CASSSPGSGDTEAFF. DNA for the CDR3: TGTGCCAGCAGTTCCCCCGGGTCCGGGGACACTGAAGCTTTCTTT.

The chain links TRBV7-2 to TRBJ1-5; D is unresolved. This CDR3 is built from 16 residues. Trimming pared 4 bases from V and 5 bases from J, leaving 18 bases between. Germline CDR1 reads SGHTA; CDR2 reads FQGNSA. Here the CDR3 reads CASSSEEGRWDQPQHF. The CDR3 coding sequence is TGTGCCAGCAGCTCCGAGGAGGGTCGATGGGATCAGCCCCAGCATTTT.

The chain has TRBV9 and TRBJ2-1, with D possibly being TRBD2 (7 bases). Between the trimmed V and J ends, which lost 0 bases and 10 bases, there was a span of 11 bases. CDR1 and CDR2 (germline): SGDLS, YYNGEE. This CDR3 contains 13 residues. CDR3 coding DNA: TGTGCCAGCAGCGTAGGGGGCGGGGGCGAGCAGTTCTTC. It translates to CASSVGGGGEQFF.

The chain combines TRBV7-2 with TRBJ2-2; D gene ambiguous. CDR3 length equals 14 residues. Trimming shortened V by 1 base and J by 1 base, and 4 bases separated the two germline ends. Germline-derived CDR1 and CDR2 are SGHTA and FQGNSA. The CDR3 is CASSLVENTGELFF. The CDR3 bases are TGTGCCAGCAGCTTAGTTGAGAACACCGGGGAGCTGTTTTTT. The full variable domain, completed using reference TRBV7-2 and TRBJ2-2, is GAGVSQSPSNKVTEKGKDVELRCDPISGHTALYWYRQSLGQGLEFLIYFQGNSAPDKSGLPSDRFSAERTGGSVSTLTIQRTQQEDSAVYLCASSLVENTGELFFGEGSRLTVL.

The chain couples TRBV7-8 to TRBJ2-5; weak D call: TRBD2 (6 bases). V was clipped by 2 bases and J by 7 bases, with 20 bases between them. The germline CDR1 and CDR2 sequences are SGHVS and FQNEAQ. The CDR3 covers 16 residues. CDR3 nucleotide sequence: TGTGCCAGCAGCTTATATCCCGCGGGGAGCCTAGGGACCCAGTACTTC. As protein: CASSLYPAGSLGTQYF.

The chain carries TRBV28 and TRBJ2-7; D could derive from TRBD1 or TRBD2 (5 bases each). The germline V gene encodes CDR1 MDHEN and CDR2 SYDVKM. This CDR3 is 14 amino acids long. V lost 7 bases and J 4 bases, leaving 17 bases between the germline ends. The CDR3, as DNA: TGTGCCAGCACCCTCGGGGCCCCATTTTACGAGCAGTACTTC. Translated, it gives CASTLGAPFYEQYF.

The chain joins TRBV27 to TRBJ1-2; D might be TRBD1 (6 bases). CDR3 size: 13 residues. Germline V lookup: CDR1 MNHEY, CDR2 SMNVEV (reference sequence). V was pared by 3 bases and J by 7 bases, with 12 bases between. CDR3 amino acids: CASSLGTTAGYTF. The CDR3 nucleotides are TGTGCCAGCAGTTTGGGGACAACCGCTGGCTACACCTTC.

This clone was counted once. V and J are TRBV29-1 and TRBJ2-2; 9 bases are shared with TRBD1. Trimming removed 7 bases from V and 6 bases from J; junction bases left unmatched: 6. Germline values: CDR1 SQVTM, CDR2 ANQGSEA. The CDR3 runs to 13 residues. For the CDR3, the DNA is TGCAGCGCCAGTCGACAGGGGGCCGGGGAGCTGTTTTTT. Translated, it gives CSASRQGAGELFF.

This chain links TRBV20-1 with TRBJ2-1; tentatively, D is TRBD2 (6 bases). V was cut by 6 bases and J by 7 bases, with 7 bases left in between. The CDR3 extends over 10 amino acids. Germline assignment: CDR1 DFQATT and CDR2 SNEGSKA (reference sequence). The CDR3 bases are TGCAGTGCCGCGGGGAATGAGCAGTTCTTC. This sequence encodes CSAAGNEQFF.

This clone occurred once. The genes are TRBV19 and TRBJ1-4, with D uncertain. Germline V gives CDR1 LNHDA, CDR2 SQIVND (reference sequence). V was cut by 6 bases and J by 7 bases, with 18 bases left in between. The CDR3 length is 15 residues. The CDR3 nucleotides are TGTGCCAGTAGGCCACCCGGGCCCCCCTCTGAAAAACTGTTTTTT. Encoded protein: CASRPPGPPSEKLFF.

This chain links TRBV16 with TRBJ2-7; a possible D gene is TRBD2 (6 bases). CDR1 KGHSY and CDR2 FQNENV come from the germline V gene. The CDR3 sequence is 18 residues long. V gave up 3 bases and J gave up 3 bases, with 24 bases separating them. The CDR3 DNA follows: TGTGCCAGCAGCCAGCTCAGCGGATCAGGGAGGCCTCTCTACGAGCAGTACTTC. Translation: CASSQLSGSGRPLYEQYF. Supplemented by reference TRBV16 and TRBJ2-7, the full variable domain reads GEEVAQTPKHLVRGEGQKAKLYCAPIKGHSYVFWYQQVLKNEFKFLISFQNENVFDETGMPKERFSAKCLPNSPCSLEIQATKLEDSAVYFCASSQLSGSGRPLYEQYFGPGTRLTVT.

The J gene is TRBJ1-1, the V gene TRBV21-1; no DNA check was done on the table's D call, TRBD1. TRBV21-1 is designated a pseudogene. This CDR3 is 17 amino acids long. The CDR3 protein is CASSKGVGPQTNTEAFF. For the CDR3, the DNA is TGTGCCAGCAGCAAAGGGGTGGGGCCTCAAACGAACACTGAAGCTTTCTTT.

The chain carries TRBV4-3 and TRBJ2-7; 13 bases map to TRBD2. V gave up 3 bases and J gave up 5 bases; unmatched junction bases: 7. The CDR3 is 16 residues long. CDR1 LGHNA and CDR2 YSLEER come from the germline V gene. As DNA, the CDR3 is TGCGCCAGCAGCCATCAACTAGCGGGAGGGCGTGACGAGCAGTACTTC. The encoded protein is CASSHQLAGGRDEQYF.

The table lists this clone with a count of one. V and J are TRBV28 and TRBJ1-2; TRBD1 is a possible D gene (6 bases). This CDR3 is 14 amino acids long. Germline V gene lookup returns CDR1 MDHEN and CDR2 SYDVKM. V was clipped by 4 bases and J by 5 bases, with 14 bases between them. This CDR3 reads CASSWAGVDYGYTF. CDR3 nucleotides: TGTGCCAGCAGTTGGGCAGGGGTGGATTATGGCTACACCTTC.

The DNA for the CDR3 is TGTGCCAGCAGTACGGACAGTGGCAGCTACGAGCAGTACTTC. Its protein is CASSTDSGSYEQYF. V gene TRBV6-1 combines with J gene TRBJ2-7, with D maybe TRBD1 (6 bases). Deletions cut 5 bases from V and 3 bases from J, with 14 bases between. This CDR3 comprises 14 residues. From germline, CDR1 is MNHNS and CDR2 SASEGT.

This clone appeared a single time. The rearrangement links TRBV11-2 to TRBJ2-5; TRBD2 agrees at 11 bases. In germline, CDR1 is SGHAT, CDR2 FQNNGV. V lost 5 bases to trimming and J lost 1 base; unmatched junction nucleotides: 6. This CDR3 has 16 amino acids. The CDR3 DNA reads TGTGCCAGCAGCCCTGGGACTAGCGGAAGCCAAGAGACCCAGTACTTC. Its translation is CASSPGTSGSQETQYF.

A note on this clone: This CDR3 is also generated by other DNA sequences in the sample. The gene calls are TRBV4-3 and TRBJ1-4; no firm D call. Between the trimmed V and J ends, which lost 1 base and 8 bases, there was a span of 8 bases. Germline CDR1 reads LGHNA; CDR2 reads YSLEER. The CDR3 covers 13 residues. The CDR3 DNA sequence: TGCGCCAGCAGCCAAGGGCACTGGGAAAAACTGTTTTTT. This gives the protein CASSQGHWEKLFF.

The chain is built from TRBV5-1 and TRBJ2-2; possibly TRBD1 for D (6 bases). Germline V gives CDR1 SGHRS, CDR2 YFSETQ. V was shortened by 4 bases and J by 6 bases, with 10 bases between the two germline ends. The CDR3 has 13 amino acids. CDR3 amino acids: CASSVQGPGELFF. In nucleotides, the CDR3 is TGCGCCAGCAGCGTACAGGGCCCCGGGGAGCTGTTTTTT.

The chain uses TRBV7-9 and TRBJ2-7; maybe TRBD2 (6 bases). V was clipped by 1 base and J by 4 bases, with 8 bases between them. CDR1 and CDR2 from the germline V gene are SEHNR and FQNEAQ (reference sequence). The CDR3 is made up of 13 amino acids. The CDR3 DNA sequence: TGTGCCAGCAGCTTAGTCGGGGGATACGAGCAGTACTTC. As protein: CASSLVGGYEQYF. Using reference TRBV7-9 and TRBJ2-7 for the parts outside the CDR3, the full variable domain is DTGVSQNPRHKITKRGQNVTFRCDPISEHNRLYWYRQTLGQGPEFLTYFQNEAQLEKSRLLSDRFSAERPKGSFSTLEIQRTEQGDSAMYLCASSLVGGYEQYFGPGTRLTVT.

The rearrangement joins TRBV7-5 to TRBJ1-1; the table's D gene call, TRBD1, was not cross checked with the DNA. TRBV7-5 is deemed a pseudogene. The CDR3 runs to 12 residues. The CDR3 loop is CARSPRGTEAFF. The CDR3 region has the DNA TGTGCCAGAAGCCCAAGGGGTACTGAAGCTTTCTTT.

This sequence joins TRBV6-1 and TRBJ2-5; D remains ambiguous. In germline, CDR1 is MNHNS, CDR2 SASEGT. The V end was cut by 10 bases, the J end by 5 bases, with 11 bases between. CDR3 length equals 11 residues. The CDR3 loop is CATNDAETQYF. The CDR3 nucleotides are TGTGCCACTAATGATGCTGAGACCCAGTACTTC.

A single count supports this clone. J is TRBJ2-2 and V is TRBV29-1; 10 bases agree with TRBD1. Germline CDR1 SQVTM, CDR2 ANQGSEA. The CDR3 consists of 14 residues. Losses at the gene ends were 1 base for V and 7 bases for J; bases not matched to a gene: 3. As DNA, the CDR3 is TGCAGCGTTGAAGTGGGACAGGGGAACGGGGAGCTGTTTTTT. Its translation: CSVEVGQGNGELFF.

As DNA, the CDR3 is TGCGCCAGCAGCCCCCGACAGGTTAATGAAAAACTGTTTTTT. It translates to CASSPRQVNEKLFF. The rearrangement joins TRBV5-1 to TRBJ1-4, with a tentative D call TRBD1 (6 bases). The V gene lost 4 bases and the J gene lost 4 bases, with 11 bases spanning the gap. The length of the CDR3 is 14 residues. Per the germline V gene, CDR1 is SGHRS and CDR2 is YFSETQ.

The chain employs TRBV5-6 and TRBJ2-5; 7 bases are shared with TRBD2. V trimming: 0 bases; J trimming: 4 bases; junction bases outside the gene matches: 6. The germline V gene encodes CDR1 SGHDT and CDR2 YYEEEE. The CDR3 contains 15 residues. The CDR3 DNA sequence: TGTGCCAGCAGCTTGGGAATGGGAGGGCGAGAGACCCAGTACTTC. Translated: CASSLGMGGRETQYF. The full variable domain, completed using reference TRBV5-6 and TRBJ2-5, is DAGVTQSPTHLIKTRGQQVTLRCSPKSGHDTVSWYQQALGQGPQFIFQYYEEEERQRGNFPDRFSGHQFPNYSSELNVNALLLGDSALYLCASSLGMGGRETQYFGPGTRLLVL.

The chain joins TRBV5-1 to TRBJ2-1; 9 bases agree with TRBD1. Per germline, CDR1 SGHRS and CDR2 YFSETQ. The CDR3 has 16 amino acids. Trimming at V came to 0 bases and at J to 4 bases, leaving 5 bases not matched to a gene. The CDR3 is CASSLALGQGYNEQFF. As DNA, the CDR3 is TGCGCCAGCAGCTTGGCCTTGGGACAGGGTTACAATGAGCAGTTCTTC.

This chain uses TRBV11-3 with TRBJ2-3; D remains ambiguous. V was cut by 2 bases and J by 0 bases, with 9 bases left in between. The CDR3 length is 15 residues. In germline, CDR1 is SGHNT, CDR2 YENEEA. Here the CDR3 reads CASSLWGTSTDTQYF. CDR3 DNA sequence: TGTGCCAGCAGCTTATGGGGAACAAGCACAGATACGCAGTATTTT.

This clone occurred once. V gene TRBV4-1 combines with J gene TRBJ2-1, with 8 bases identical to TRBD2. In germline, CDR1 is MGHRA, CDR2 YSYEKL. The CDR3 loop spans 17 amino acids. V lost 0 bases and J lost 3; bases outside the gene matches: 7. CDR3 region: CASSQEAPGRVYNEQFF. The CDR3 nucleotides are TGCGCCAGCAGCCAAGAAGCGCCCGGGAGGGTCTACAATGAGCAGTTCTTC.

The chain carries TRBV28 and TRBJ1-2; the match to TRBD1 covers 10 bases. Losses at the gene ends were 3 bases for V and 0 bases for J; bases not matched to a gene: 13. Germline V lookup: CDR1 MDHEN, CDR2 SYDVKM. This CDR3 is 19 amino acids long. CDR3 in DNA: TGTGCCAGCAGTTTTAATTACGGGGACAGGGGTCCCTCTAACTATGGCTACACCTTC. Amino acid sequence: CASSFNYGDRGPSNYGYTF.